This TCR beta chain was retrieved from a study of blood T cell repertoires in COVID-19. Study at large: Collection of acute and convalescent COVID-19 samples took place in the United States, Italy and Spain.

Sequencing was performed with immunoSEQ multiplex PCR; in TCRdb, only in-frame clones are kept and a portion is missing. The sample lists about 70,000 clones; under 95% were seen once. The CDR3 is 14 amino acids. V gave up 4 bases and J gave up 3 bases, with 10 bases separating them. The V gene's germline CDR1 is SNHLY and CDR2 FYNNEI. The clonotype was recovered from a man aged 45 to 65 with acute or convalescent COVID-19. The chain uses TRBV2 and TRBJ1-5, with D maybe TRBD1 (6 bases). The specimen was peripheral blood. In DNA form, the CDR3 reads TGTGCCAGCAGTGCCCGGGACAACAATCAGCCCCAGCATTTT. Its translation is CASSARDNNQPQHF.